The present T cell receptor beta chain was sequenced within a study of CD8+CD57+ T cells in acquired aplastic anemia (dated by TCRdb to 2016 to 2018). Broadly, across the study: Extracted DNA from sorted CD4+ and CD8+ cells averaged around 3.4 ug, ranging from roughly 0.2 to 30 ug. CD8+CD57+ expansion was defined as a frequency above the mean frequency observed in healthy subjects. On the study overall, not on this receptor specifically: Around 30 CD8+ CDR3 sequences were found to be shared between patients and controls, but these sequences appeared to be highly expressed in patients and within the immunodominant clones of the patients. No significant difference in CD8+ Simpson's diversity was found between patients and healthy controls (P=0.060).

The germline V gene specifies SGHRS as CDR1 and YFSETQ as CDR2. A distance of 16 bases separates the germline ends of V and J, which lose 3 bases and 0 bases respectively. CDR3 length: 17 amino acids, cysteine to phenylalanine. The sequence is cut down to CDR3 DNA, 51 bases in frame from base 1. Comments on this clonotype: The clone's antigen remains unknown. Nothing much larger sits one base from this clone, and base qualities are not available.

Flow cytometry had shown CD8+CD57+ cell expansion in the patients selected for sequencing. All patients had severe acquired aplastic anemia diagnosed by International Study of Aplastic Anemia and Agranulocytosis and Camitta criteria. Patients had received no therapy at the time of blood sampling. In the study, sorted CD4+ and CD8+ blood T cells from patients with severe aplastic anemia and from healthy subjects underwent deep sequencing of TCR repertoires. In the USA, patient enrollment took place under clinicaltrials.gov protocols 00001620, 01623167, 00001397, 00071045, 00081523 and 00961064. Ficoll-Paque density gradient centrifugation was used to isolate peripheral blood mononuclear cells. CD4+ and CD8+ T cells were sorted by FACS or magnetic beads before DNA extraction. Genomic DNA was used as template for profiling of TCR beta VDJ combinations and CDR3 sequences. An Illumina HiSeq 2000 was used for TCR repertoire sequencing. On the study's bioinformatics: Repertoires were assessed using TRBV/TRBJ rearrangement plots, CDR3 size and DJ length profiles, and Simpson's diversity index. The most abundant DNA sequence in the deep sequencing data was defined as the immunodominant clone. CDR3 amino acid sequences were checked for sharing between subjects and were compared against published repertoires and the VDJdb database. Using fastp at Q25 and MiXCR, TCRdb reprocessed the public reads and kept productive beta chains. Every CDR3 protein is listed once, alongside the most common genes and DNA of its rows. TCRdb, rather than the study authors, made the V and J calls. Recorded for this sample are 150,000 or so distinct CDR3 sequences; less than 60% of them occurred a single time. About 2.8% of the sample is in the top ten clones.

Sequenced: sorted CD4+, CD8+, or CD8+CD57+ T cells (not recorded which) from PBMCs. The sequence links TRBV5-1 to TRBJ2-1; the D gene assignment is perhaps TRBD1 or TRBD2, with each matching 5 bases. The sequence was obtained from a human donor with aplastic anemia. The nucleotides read TGCGCCAGCAGCTGGCCCCGGGACGGAAGCTCCTACAATGAGCAGTTCTTC. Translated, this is CASSWPRDGSSYNEQFF.